This T cell receptor (beta chain) came from a study of beta chain features in type 1 diabetes. Whole-study context: The patients were much like the healthy donors in age, gender and cell yields.

This CDR3 comprises 15 residues. Trimming removed 0 bases from V and 0 bases from J, with 9 bases in between. The germline V gene has CDR1 SGHNT and CDR2 YYREEE (reference sequence). All of the isolated RNA was reverse transcribed, so expressed TCRB transcripts were sequenced. Repertoires were generated with immunoSEQ multiplex PCR, while TCRdb's copy carries only in-frame clones and drops some. The sample yields about 280,000 clones, over 14% seen once. This clone was seen more than once but under ten times. Its cognate antigen is unknown. Study-level findings and limits: People with Type 1 diabetes carried modestly yet significantly shorter TCRB CDR3s in all four CD4+ subsets.

The chain couples TRBV5-4 to TRBJ1-2; D is undetermined. This TCR was recovered from a young man with type 1 diabetes. Sequencing was performed on naive CD4+ T cells from blood. DNA for the CDR3: TGTGCCAGCAGCTTGGAGGAGATAGCTAACTATGGCTACACCTTC. Translation gives CASSLEEIANYGYTF.